The 26 T cell receptor beta chains reported below all come from one sample, sequenced in a study of blood T cell repertoires in COVID-19. Profiling relied on immunoSEQ multiplex PCR, and the TCRdb table lists in-frame clones only, not all of them. The top ten hold 4.2% of the sample, which has 120,000 to 150,000 clones, roughly three quarters seen once. Sample: peripheral blood. The source is a man between 60 and 75 years old with acute or convalescent COVID-19.

V is TRBV6-5 and J is TRBJ2-7; 7 bases are a match to TRBD1. Per germline, CDR1 MNHEY and CDR2 SVGAGI. The trim removed 5 bases at V and 1 base at J, leaving 8 bases unmatched. CDR3 length equals 15 residues. The CDR3 reads CASSRQGVGSYEQYF. Here the CDR3 DNA reads TGTGCCAGCAGTAGACAGGGTGTGGGGTCCTACGAGCAGTACTTC.

The chain uses TRBV7-8 and TRBJ1-1; a possible D gene is TRBD1 (6 bases). Germline V CDR1 and CDR2: SGHVS, FQNEAQ. V lost 5 bases to trimming and J lost 0 bases, with 13 bases between them. The CDR3 sequence is 15 residues long. CDR3: CASSAQGHMNTEAFF. The CDR3 DNA reads TGTGCCAGCAGCGCGCAGGGACACATGAACACTGAAGCTTTCTTT. The variable domain in full, completed from reference TRBV7-8 and TRBJ1-1, reads GAGVSQSPRYKVAKRGQDVALRCDPISGHVSLFWYQQALGQGPEFLTYFQNEAQLDKSGLPSDRFFAERPEGSVSTLKIQRTQQEDSAVYLCASSAQGHMNTEAFFGQGTRLTVV.

This chain uses TRBV2 with TRBJ2-1, with D possibly matching TRBD2 (7 bases). V was clipped by 4 bases and J by 3 bases, with 16 bases between them. The CDR3 is 16 residues long. The germline CDR1 and CDR2 sequences are SNHLY and FYNNEI. This CDR3 reads CASSGGASGLYNEQFF. The CDR3, as DNA: TGTGCCAGCAGTGGGGGGGCTAGCGGCCTCTACAATGAGCAGTTCTTC.

The J gene is TRBJ1-5, the V gene TRBV5-3; D is unclear. TRBV5-3 is given ORF status, its function remaining uncertain. The length of the CDR3 is 15 residues. Trimming took 2 bases from V and 4 from J, leaving 13 bases between them. The chain's CDR3 is CARSFGVGGNQPQHF. Written as DNA, the CDR3 is TGTGCCAGAAGCTTCGGAGTGGGTGGTAATCAGCCCCAGCATTTT.

The V call is TRBV9, the J call TRBJ2-3, with D perhaps TRBD2 (5 bases). The V gene's germline CDR1 is SGDLS and CDR2 YYNGEE. CDR3 length equals 15 residues. The V end lost 0 bases, the J end lost 6 bases, and 14 bases lay between the germline ends. The CDR3 is CASSVGTDPRDTQYF. The CDR3 DNA follows: TGTGCCAGCAGCGTAGGGACTGATCCTCGGGATACGCAGTATTTT.

The rearrangement joins TRBV11-2 to TRBJ2-1; D is undetermined. This CDR3 region has 14 residues. Germline loops: CDR1 SGHAT, CDR2 FQNNGV. The germline V and J ends were trimmed by 3 bases and 5 bases, with 11 bases remaining between them. CDR3 residues: CASSFSQPHNEQFF. In DNA form, the CDR3 reads TGTGCCAGCAGCTTTAGCCAACCTCACAATGAGCAGTTCTTC.

The chain joins TRBV12-2 to TRBJ2-5; the listed D gene, TRBD1, was not tested against the DNA. TRBV12-2 is termed a pseudogene. The CDR3 runs to 11 residues. The CDR3 DNA follows: TGTGCAGCCCCCCGGGACAGATGTCAGTACTTC. Translating it yields CAAPRDRCQYF.

The V gene is TRBV20-1, the J gene TRBJ2-3, with 12 bases identical to TRBD2. The germline CDR1 and CDR2 sequences are DFQATT and SNEGSKA (reference sequence). The CDR3 loop spans 14 amino acids. With V trimmed by 3 bases and J by 3 bases, 1 base remained unmatched. The CDR3 sequence: CSASTSGRTDTQYF. The CDR3 DNA sequence: TGCAGTGCTAGTACTAGCGGGAGGACAGATACGCAGTATTTT.

This clone was found many times. The genes are TRBV9 and TRBJ1-2; 8 nucleotides agree with TRBD1. CDR3 length: 14 residues. Germline CDR1 SGDLS, CDR2 YYNGEE. Trimming cost V 2 bases and J 8 bases; bases outside gene matches: 8. The CDR3 sequence: CASSVGQGDGGYTF. Written as DNA, the CDR3 is TGTGCCAGCAGCGTCGGACAGGGCGACGGAGGCTACACCTTC.

The V gene is TRBV5-1, the J gene TRBJ1-2; 7 bases line up with TRBD1. This CDR3 is built from 14 residues. Germline V CDR1 and CDR2: SGHRS, YFSETQ. V shed 6 bases and J 0 bases; nucleotides not matched to a gene: 5. The CDR3 DNA follows: TGCGCCAGCACCCGACAGGGAGCTAACTATGGCTACACCTTC. It is translated as CASTRQGANYGYTF.

The chain is built from TRBV7-9 and TRBJ2-7; TRBD1 agrees at 8 bases. Germline V gives CDR1 SEHNR, CDR2 FQNEAQ (reference sequence). This CDR3 is built from 16 residues. Trimming at V came to 6 bases and at J to 1 base, leaving 11 bases not matched to a gene. The CDR3 DNA is TGTGCCAGCAGTCACGGTCCTAGGACAGGGTCCTACGAGCAGTACTTC. Its protein is CASSHGPRTGSYEQYF.

This chain connects TRBV2 to TRBJ1-1, with 7 bases that match TRBD1. Losses at the gene ends were 9 bases for V and 1 base for J; bases not matched to a gene: 5. This CDR3 region has 13 residues. Per germline, CDR1 SNHLY and CDR2 FYNNEI. The CDR3 region has the DNA TGTGCCAGGACCGGGACAGCGAACACTGAAGCTTTCTTT. Its protein product is CARTGTANTEAFF.

V and J are TRBV9 and TRBJ2-3; 9 positions agree with TRBD2. The J segment lost 7 bases and the V segment lost 3 bases, leaving 6 bases of the junction unmatched. This CDR3 contains 14 residues. The germline gives CDR1 SGDLS, CDR2 YYNGEE. CDR3 sequence reads: CASSGDSGRNTQYF. The CDR3 region has the DNA TGTGCCAGCAGCGGAGATAGCGGGAGAAATACGCAGTATTTT.

This rearrangement joins TRBV3-1 (or the pseudogene TRBV3-2) to TRBJ2-1, with 11 bases aligning to TRBD2. This CDR3 has 15 amino acids. CDR1 and CDR2 from the germline V gene are LGHDT and YNNKEL (reference sequence). J was trimmed by 7 bases and V by 4 bases; bases with no gene match: 6. CDR3 in DNA: TGTGCCAGCAGCCTTGGGACTAGCGGACGGAATGAGCAGTTCTTC. Translation: CASSLGTSGRNEQFF.

In this sample, this clone turned up a few times. This chain uses TRBV7-9 with TRBJ2-7; 10 nucleotides match TRBD2. This CDR3 has 16 residues. CDR1 is SEHNR and CDR2 is FQNEAQ in the germline V gene (reference sequence). The J segment lost 5 bases and the V segment lost 5 bases, leaving 12 bases of the junction unmatched. CDR3 amino acids: CASSSPGTSAPHEQYF. In DNA form, the CDR3 reads TGTGCCAGCAGCAGTCCCGGGACTAGCGCCCCCCACGAGCAGTACTTC.

The V gene is TRBV18, the J gene TRBJ2-5, with TRBD1 identical over 7 bases. This CDR3 has 13 residues. Germline V gene lookup returns CDR1 KGHSH and CDR2 LQKENI. Unmatched junction bases numbered 3, after V lost 6 bases and J lost 2 bases. CDR3 amino acids: CASSGTAQETQYF. The CDR3 DNA follows: TGTGCCAGCTCCGGGACAGCTCAAGAGACCCAGTACTTC.

CDR3 bases: TGCGCCAGCAGCTTAACACCTGTTTATGGCTACACCTTC. This sequence encodes CASSLTPVYGYTF. This chain uses TRBV5-1 with TRBJ1-2; unclear D gene. Trimming took off 2 bases at V and 5 bases at J, with 10 bases between the two ends. Germline-derived CDR1 and CDR2 are SGHRS and YFSETQ. The CDR3 has 13 amino acids.

The chain recombines TRBV6-1 with TRBJ2-3; 8 bases agree with TRBD2. This CDR3 contains 17 residues. Germline CDR1 MNHNS, CDR2 SASEGT. J gave up 3 bases and V 4 bases, and 12 bases lay outside the gene matches. The CDR3 region is CASSGPVAGQGTDTQYF. The CDR3 DNA is TGTGCCAGCAGTGGACCTGTAGCGGGACAAGGGACAGATACGCAGTATTTT.

The chain joins TRBV5-6 to TRBJ2-7, with 9 bases that match TRBD1. Trimming removed 0 bases from V and 1 base from J; junction bases left unmatched: 2. The CDR3 spans 15 residues. Germline V gene lookup returns CDR1 SGHDT and CDR2 YYEEEE. CDR3 DNA sequence: TGTGCCAGCAGCTTGGGGGACAGGGTGTCCTACGAGCAGTACTTC. This gives the protein CASSLGDRVSYEQYF.

J is TRBJ2-5 and V is TRBV3-1 (or the pseudogene TRBV3-2); unclear D gene. Trimming pared 2 bases from V and 2 bases from J, leaving 3 bases between. The CDR3 totals 12 residues. Germline V CDR1 and CDR2: LGHDT, YNNKEL (reference sequence). In nucleotides, the CDR3 is TGTGCCAGCAGCCAAACTCAAGAGACCCAGTACTTC. It codes for CASSQTQETQYF.

J is TRBJ2-7 and V is TRBV29-1; D might be TRBD2 (5 bases). The CDR3 runs to 16 residues. Germline V gene lookup returns CDR1 SQVTM and CDR2 ANQGSEA. The V and J ends lost 5 bases and 3 bases respectively, with 23 bases between them. CDR3 loop: CSVIATLPSRGYEQYF. CDR3 sequence (DNA): TGCAGCGTTATAGCTACCCTGCCCTCTCGGGGCTACGAGCAGTACTTC.

The chain is built from TRBV3-1 (or the pseudogene TRBV3-2) and TRBJ2-5; 14 positions match TRBD2. CDR1 and CDR2 from the germline V gene are LGHDT and YNNKEL (reference sequence). The V segment lost 4 bases and the J segment 3 bases; nucleotides outside the gene matches: 1. The CDR3 length is 15 residues. CDR3 residues: CASSLGLAGEETQYF. The CDR3 nucleotides read TGTGCCAGCAGCCTGGGACTAGCGGGAGAAGAGACCCAGTACTTC.

The rearrangement uses TRBV7-2 and TRBJ2-3; a weak D match, TRBD2 (5 bases). V lost 5 bases to trimming and J lost 0 bases, with 9 bases between them. Germline V lookup: CDR1 SGHTA, CDR2 FQGNSA. The CDR3 length is 14 residues. The CDR3 region is CASSRTYSTDTQYF. CDR3 coding DNA: TGTGCCAGCAGCCGGACTTATAGCACAGATACGCAGTATTTT.

The chain uses TRBV9 and TRBJ2-7; no reliable D call. The CDR3 extends over 13 amino acids. Trimming stripped 2 bases from V and 3 bases from J, with 9 bases between. CDR1 and CDR2 from the germline V gene are SGDLS and YYNGEE. The CDR3 region has the DNA TGTGCCAGCAGCGTCCGCGATTACTACGAGCAGTACTTC. Protein: CASSVRDYYEQYF.

The chain uses TRBV28 and TRBJ1-2; D unclear. This CDR3 region has 11 residues. CDR1 and CDR2 (germline): MDHEN, SYDVKM. Trimming took 7 bases from V and 2 from J, leaving 5 bases between them. CDR3 sequence (DNA): TGTGCCAGCACATCCAACTATGGCTACACCTTC. As protein: CASTSNYGYTF.

V usage is TRBV28 and J usage is TRBJ1-4; D remains ambiguous. There are 14 residues in the CDR3. V lost 8 bases and J lost 8, with 18 bases in between. Looked up from germline, CDR1 is MDHEN and CDR2 is SYDVKM. The CDR3 region has the DNA TGTGCCAGCTTCTCAGCGCCCCTCGGGGAAAAACTGTTTTTT. Residues: CASFSAPLGEKLFF.